Listed below are T cell receptor beta chains from one sample, sequenced in a study of blood T cell repertoires in COVID-19. The data were produced by immunoSEQ multiplex PCR, yet TCRdb's version contains in-frame clones alone and is incomplete. The profile shows roughly 84,000 clones, 75% of them singletons. The specimen sequenced was peripheral blood. Receptors originate from a woman aged 50 to 60 with acute or convalescent COVID-19. The CDR3 runs from the conserved cysteine through the conserved F or W. The order of the fields is V gene, clone size, D gene, J gene, CDR3 DNA, CDR3 protein. The D gene is left open where the match is weak. Not all rows give a size; the values are once, few, many and, for expanded clones, a class.

>TRBV30|-|-|TRBJ2-7
TGTGCTATGCGCCGAAACTCCCTCTACGAGCAGTACTTC
CAMRRNSLYEQYF
>TRBV7-8|-|-|TRBJ1-1
TGTGCCAGCAGCCCGGACACTGAAGCTTTCTTT
CASSPDTEAFF
>TRBV5-5|-|-|TRBJ2-2
TGTGCCAGCAGCACAACAGGGCCCCCCGGGGAGCTGTTTTTT
CASSTTGPPGELFF
>TRBV7-8|-|TRBD2|TRBJ2-3
TGTGCCAGCAGCCCTAGCCGACTAGCCGGTACGCAGTATTTT
CASSPSRLAGTQYF
>TRBV6-5|-|TRBD1|TRBJ1-1
TGTGCCAGCATGAAGACAGGGGGAAACACTGAAGCTTTCTTT
CASMKTGGNTEAFF
>TRBV19|-|TRBD1|TRBJ2-7
TGTGCCAGTAGCTCGACAGGGACCGAGCAGTACTTC
CASSSTGTEQYF
>TRBV7-6|-|TRBD1|TRBJ1-1
TGTGCCAGCAGCTTAGAAGGGACAGGGGGCCTCAACACTGAAGCTTTCTTT
CASSLEGTGGLNTEAFF
>TRBV6-5|-|-|TRBJ2-6
TGTGCCAGCAGTTCCCTAGCTGCCGGGGCCAACGTCCTGACTTTC
CASSSLAAGANVLTF
>TRBV27|-|TRBD1|TRBJ1-2
TGTGCCAGCAGTTCTCCGGGACAGACTAACTACACCTTC
CASSSPGQTNYTF
>TRBV27|-|TRBD1|TRBJ1-1
TGTGCCAGCAGTTTATTCGCAGGGGGCACTGAAGCTTTCTTT
CASSLFAGGTEAFF
>TRBV28|once|-|TRBJ2-3
TGTGCCAGCAGTTTATACAGGGCCCCAGATACGCAGTATTTT
CASSLYRAPDTQYF
>TRBV7-2|once|-|TRBJ1-1
TGTGCCAGTCCGGGGGACACTGAAGCTTTCTTT
CASPGDTEAFF
>TRBV4-1|-|TRBD1|TRBJ1-5
TGCGCCAGCAGCCAGAGACAGGGTAGCAATCAGCCCCAGCATTTT
CASSQRQGSNQPQHF
>TRBV11-3|-|TRBD1|TRBJ1-1
TGTGCCAGCAGCTCCACCTGGACAGGGGTTCCTTGGACTGAAGCTTTCTTT
CASSSTWTGVPWTEAFF
>TRBV6-2/TRBV6-3|-|-|TRBJ1-1
TGTGCCAGCAGTTACCTTCTTGAAGCTTTCTTT
CASSYLLEAFF
>TRBV19|-|TRBD1|TRBJ1-2
TGTGCCAGTAGTATAGCCAGGGGGCGAGGCTATGGCTACACCTTC
CASSIARGRGYGYTF
>TRBV27|-|TRBD1|TRBJ1-2
TGTGCCAGCTATTCCACGGGGGCAGGGGGATATGGCTACACCTTC
CASYSTGAGGYGYTF
>TRBV10-2|-|TRBD1|TRBJ1-2
TGCGCCAGCAGTGAGTCAGGGACAGGGGGCAACTATGGCTACACCTTC
CASSESGTGGNYGYTF
>TRBV30|-|-|TRBJ1-5
TGTGCCTGGAGTCGACTAGGGGGCAATCAGCCCCAGCATTTT
CAWSRLGGNQPQHF
>TRBV5-1|-|TRBD1|TRBJ2-7
TGCGCCAGCGGCGATACAGGGGGAGCCTACGAGCAGTACTTC
CASGDTGGAYEQYF
>TRBV1|-|-|TRBJ1-5
TGCACCAGCAGCCAAGATCTCAGGTTCAATCAGCCCCAGCATTTT
CTSSQDLRFNQPQHF
>TRBV18|-|TRBD1|TRBJ1-1
TGTGCCAGCTCACCGGGACAGGAGAACACTGAAGCTTTCTTT
CASSPGQENTEAFF
>TRBV7-9|once|-|TRBJ1-6
TGTGCCAGCAGCTCCCAGGCACAGAGAACTTCACCCCTCCACTTT
CASSSQAQRTSPLHF
>TRBV28|-|-|TRBJ2-7
TGTGCCAGCAGACTCAGTCCCGGGACACCGGGGGAGCAGTACTTC
CASRLSPGTPGEQYF
>TRBV2|-|-|TRBJ1-2
TGTGCCAGCAGGAACAGGGAAGGTGTTCAAGGGACCTTC
CASRNREGVQGTF
>TRBV7-9|few|TRBD2|TRBJ2-3
TGTGCCAGCAGCTTTAGCGGGGGGGCGGATACGCAGTATTTT
CASSFSGGADTQYF
>TRBV7-2|-|TRBD2|TRBJ2-1
TGTGCCAGCAGCTCCCGAGGGGAGCGGGGGAATGAGCAGTTCTTC
CASSSRGERGNEQFF
>TRBV5-4|once|-|TRBJ2-4
TGTGCCAGCAGCCCGGCCGGGACAATCAAAAACATTCAGTACTTC
CASSPAGTIKNIQYF
>TRBV6-5|once|-|TRBJ1-4
TGTGCCAGCAGTCACAGGGCTTTGGCTAATGAAAAACTGTTTTTT
CASSHRALANEKLFF
>TRBV5-5|-|-|TRBJ1-5
TGTGCCAGCAGCTATGAGGAGGGAACAGAGTTGAATCAGCCCCAGCATTTT
CASSYEEGTELNQPQHF
>TRBV14|-|TRBD1|TRBJ1-2
TGTGCCAGCAGCCGACTGCAGGGGGCTGGGAGCTACACCTTC
CASSRLQGAGSYTF
>TRBV12-3/TRBV12-4|-|TRBD1|TRBJ2-7
TGTGCCAGCACGACAGGGGCCCCCTACGAGCAGTACTTC
CASTTGAPYEQYF
>TRBV3-1/TRBV3-2|-|TRBD1|TRBJ1-1
TGTGCCAGCAGCCAGTCTGACAGGGGGGGCACTGAAGCTTTCTTT
CASSQSDRGGTEAFF
>TRBV6-1|-|-|TRBJ1-2
TGTGCCAGCAGTGAGACAAATCATTATGGCTACACCTTC
CASSETNHYGYTF